This T cell receptor beta chain stems from a study of cytomegalovirus exposure and HLA in healthy donors (TCRdb year 2017). The study in broad terms: According to a later analysis, the 120 or so validation repertoires were produced on the same platform as the approximately 690 repertoires of the first cohort. The aim of the study was to test whether cataloging public T cell receptors could identify signatures of past pathogen exposure. In addition to the first cohort of approximately 650 subjects, a separate validation cohort of approximately 130 different subjects was used. The study combined high-throughput TCR immunosequencing, statistical association of individual TCRs with disease status, and machine learning to predict cytomegalovirus infection status. Overall study results and their limits: In vitro tests confirmed that a few of the cytomegalovirus-associated TCR beta chains recognize cytomegalovirus antigens. The authors suggested that the approach could potentially be extended to other disease states and immunological phenotypes. A later analysis had no HLA typing for the validation cohort, so co-occurrence there was scored across all 110 or so repertoires. Most TCR sequences were seen in very few donors, while some public TCRs were found in many individuals. In the study, around 160 TCR beta chains were listed as associated with cytomegalovirus. Cytomegalovirus status was reported to be diagnosed by the classifier with high specificity and sensitivity in both the original and validation cohorts. A later analysis found that TCRs clustered in the first cohort also tended to co-occur in the 100 to 150 validation repertoires, with 90% to 95% of cluster scores above 0.

Separate from the approximately 730-subject first cohort, the validation cohort of 95 to 150 subjects was the group to which the donors belonged. With respect to this clone: Its antigen is currently not known. No qualities accompany the bases; no much larger clone lies one base away.

Library preparation used the immunoSEQ multiplex PCR assay. The published analysis was carried out like this. A statistical classification framework was built for diagnosing cytomegalovirus status from the catalog of TCR beta chain sequences. Held by TCRdb, this immuneACCESS table contains in-frame sequences only and omits some clones. Under half of the omission traces to an unresolved V gene where checked; the cause of the rest is unknown. V, J and clone size reflect that table, while D and trimming were determined from the DNA. The sample yields 150,000 to 200,000 clones; 86% were counted once. Together, the top ten hold more than 1.4% of the sample. From the germline V gene (reference sequence), CDR1 is SGHNT and CDR2 is YYREEE. The CDR3 has 14 amino acids, counting the end cysteine and phenylalanine. Only the CDR3 part of the read is kept: 42 bases, read in frame from the first base. Trimming removed 0 bases from V and 6 bases from J, leaving 10 bases between the germline ends.

The V gene is TRBV5-4 and the J gene is TRBJ2-1; the D region possibly corresponds to TRBD2 (6 bases align). The material sequenced was PBMCs. The origin of this receptor is a woman between 18 and 29 years old in good health and CMV-seronegative. Here is the DNA: TGTGCCAGCAGCTTGGGACTAGTCCCCAATGAGCAGTTCTTC. Its translation is CASSLGLVPNEQFF.